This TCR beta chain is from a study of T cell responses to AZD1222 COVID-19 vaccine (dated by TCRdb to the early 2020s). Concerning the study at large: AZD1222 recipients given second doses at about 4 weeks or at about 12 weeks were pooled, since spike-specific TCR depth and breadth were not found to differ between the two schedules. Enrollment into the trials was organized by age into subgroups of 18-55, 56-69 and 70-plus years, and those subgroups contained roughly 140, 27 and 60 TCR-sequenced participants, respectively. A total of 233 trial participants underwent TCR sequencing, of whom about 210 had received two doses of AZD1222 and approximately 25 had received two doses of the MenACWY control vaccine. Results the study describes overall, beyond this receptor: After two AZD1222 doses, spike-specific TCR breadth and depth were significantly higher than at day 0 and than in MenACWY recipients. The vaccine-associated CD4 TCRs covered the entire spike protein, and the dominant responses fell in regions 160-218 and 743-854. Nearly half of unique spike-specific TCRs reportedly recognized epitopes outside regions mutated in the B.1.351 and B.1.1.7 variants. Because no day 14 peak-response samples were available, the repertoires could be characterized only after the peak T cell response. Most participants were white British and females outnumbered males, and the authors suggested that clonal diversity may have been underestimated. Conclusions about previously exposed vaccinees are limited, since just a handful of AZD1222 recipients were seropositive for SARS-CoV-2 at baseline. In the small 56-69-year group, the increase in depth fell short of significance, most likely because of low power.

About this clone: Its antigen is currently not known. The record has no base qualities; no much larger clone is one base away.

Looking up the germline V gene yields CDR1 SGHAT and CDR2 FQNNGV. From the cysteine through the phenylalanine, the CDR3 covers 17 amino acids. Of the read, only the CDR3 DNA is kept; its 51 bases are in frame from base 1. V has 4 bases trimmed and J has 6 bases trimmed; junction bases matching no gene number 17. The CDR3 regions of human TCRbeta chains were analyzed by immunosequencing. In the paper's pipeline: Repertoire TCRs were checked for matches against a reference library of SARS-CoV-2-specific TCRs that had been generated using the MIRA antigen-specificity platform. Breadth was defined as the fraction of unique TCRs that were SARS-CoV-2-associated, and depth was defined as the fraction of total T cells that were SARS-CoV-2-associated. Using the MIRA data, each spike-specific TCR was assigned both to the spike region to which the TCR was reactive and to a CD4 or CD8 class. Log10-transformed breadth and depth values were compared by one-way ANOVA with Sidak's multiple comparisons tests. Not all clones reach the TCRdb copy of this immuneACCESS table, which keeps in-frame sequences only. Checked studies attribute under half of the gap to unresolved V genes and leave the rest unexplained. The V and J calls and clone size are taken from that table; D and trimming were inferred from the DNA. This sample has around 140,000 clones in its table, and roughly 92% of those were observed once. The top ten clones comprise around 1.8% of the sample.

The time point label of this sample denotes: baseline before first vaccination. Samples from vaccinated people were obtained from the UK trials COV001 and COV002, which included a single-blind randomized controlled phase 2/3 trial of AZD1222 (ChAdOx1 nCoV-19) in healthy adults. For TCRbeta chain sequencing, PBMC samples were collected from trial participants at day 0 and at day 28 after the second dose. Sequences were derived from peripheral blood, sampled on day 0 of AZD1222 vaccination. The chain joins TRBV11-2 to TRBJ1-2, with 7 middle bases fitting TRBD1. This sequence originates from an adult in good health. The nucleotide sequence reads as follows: TGTGCCAGCAGCTCATCCGGGACAGCGGGGAAAGGGCATGGCTACACCTTC. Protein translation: CASSSSGTAGKGHGYTF.